The present T cell receptor (beta chain) was sequenced within a study of T cells in localized non-small cell lung cancer. Libraries were prepared by immunoSEQ multiplex PCR; TCRdb keeps only in-frame clonotypes and omits some of them. The sample has about 40,000 clones; roughly 79% are singletons. V dropped 5 bases and J dropped 6; count of bases not matched to a gene: 4. Germline loops: CDR1 SEHNR, CDR2 FQNEAQ (reference sequence). This CDR3 contains 13 residues. This clonotype was sampled from a male donor aged 60 or over with stage II lung adenocarcinoma. Sequences were derived from peripheral blood mononuclear cells, sampled before any cancer treatment. The rearrangement uses TRBV7-9 and TRBJ1-1; 9 nucleotides align to TRBD1. In DNA, the CDR3 is TGTGCCAGCAGCCGGGACAGGGCGCCTGAAGCTTTCTTT. This codes for CASSRDRAPEAFF.